This paragraph covers one T cell receptor beta chain sequence. This entry comes from a study of blood T cell repertoires in COVID-19. V lost 2 bases to trimming and J lost 0 bases, with 3 bases between them. Germline V gives CDR1 MGHRA, CDR2 YSYEKL. CDR3 length: 13 residues. TCRdb's table, derived via immunoSEQ multiplex PCR, lists solely in-frame clones and lacks some. The sample yields 200,000 to 250,000 clones, almost 85% seen once. The receptor was isolated from a woman aged 40 to 55 with acute or convalescent COVID-19. Specimen: peripheral blood. The chain is built from TRBV4-1 and TRBJ2-3, with D unresolved. DNA for the CDR3: TGCGCCAGCAGCCAATCAAGCACAGATACGCAGTATTTT. Amino acid sequence: CASSQSSTDTQYF.